This TCR beta chain was recorded in a study of neurological immune-mediated disorders. Overall study findings and caveats: Any association between clinical or MRI features and the multiple sclerosis repertoire cluster was absent. There were no CDR3 amino acid sequences shared by expanded clones across subjects, a result suggesting private repertoires in all groups. HTLV-1-associated myelopathy displayed the greatest TCR clonal expansion, and multiple sclerosis exhibited the smallest, lower than that of healthy controls.

This clonotype appeared many times. Antigen specificity is unknown. The authors made cDNA by 5'RACE with 10-nucleotide random UMIs. TCRdb reprocessed the 5' RACE reads with MiXCR, giving one entry per CDR3 protein. This table holds tens of thousands of distinct CDR3 sequences, over 5.5% found once. The receptor was derived from a woman in her late teens or twenties with multiple sclerosis. The sequencing input was CD4+ T cells from blood.

The CDR3 reads CASSELKTGTSWGAQYF. For the CDR3, the DNA is TGTGCCAGCAGTGAATTGAAGACAGGGACGTCGTGGGGCGCGCAGTATTTT. The chain links TRBV6-1 to TRBJ2-3; 7 nucleotides line up with TRBD1. The CDR3 runs 17 residues. Germline values: CDR1 MNHNS, CDR2 SASEGT. The J segment lost 10 bases and the V segment lost 2 bases, leaving 18 bases of the junction unmatched.